A few counts support the clone carrying this T cell receptor beta chain. Trimming took 1 base from V and 6 from J, leaving 10 bases between them. Germline assignment: CDR1 MNHNS and CDR2 SASEGT. The CDR3 sequence is 14 residues long. Sequencing used immunoSEQ multiplex PCR; TCRdb keeps in-frame clones, though not all of them. The sample has about 50,000 clones; about 84% are singletons. The data were taken from a study of blood T cell repertoires in COVID-19. About the research overall: Acute and convalescent COVID-19 samples came from the United States, Italy and Spain.

This chain connects TRBV6-1 to TRBJ1-5; D unresolved. The sequence derives from an older woman with acute or convalescent COVID-19. What was sequenced was peripheral blood. This chain's CDR3 is CASSEEAGRQPQHF. The CDR3 DNA sequence: TGTGCCAGCAGTGAAGAGGCAGGCCGTCAGCCCCAGCATTTT.